The rows below give T cell receptor beta chains drawn from one sample of a study of immune evolution from preneoplasia to lung adenocarcinoma. TCRdb keeps only in-frame clones here, not all; method: immunoSEQ multiplex PCR. Found here are fewer than 7,500 clones, around 80% of them singletons; the top ten hold over 11%. Sequences were obtained from FFPE adjacent normal lung tissue. The receptors were gathered from a person aged 70 to 80 with lung adenocarcinoma. CDR3s include the opening cysteine and the closing phenylalanine or tryptophan. Fields, in order: D gene, clone size, V gene, J gene, CDR3 DNA, CDR3 protein. D genes are given only for firm matches. A clone size is listed for some rows: how often the clone was seen (once, few, many), or a class if it is expanded.

>.|.|TRBV4-1|TRBJ1-4
TGCGCCAGCAGCCACCCCAACCAACTCCCTCTTAAACTGTTTTTT
CASSHPNQLPLKLFF
>.|.|TRBV4-1|TRBJ1-5
TGCGCCAGCAGCCAAGAAACGTCAGTCAATCAGCCCCAGCATTTT
CASSQETSVNQPQHF
>.|.|TRBV27|TRBJ2-1
TGTGCCAGCAGTCTCCGACAGGCGAAGAATGAGCAGTTCTTC
CASSLRQAKNEQFF
>.|.|TRBV7-8|TRBJ1-2
TGTGCCAGCAGCTTAACCAGGGAGGGATATGGCTACACCTTC
CASSLTREGYGYTF
>.|.|TRBV30|TRBJ1-2
TGTGCCTGGAGTGAAGGAGTAATGGGTGGCTACACCTTC
CAWSEGVMGGYTF
>.|.|TRBV21-1|TRBJ2-3
TGTGCCAGCAGCAAAGGGGACTACAGCTCTACGCAGTATTTT
CASSKGDYSSTQYF
>.|once|TRBV5-6|TRBJ2-7
TGTGCCAGCAGCTTGAGAAACATGATGGACTTC
CASSLRNMMDF
>.|once|TRBV5-1|TRBJ1-1
TGCGCCAGCAGCTTGGAGGGGGGGGTGATGAACACTGAAGCTTTCTTT
CASSLEGGVMNTEAFF
>.|.|TRBV18|TRBJ1-1
TGTGCCAGCTCACCAGGGGTTAACACTGAAGCTTTCTTT
CASSPGVNTEAFF
>.|.|TRBV30|TRBJ1-3
TGTGCCTGGATGGATGATGGAAACACCATATATTTT
CAWMDDGNTIYF
>TRBD1|.|TRBV30|TRBJ1-4
TGTGCCTGGAGTCCCAAGGGGGCGGAAACTAATGAAAAACTGTTTTTT
CAWSPKGAETNEKLFF
>.|.|TRBV6-6|TRBJ2-5
TGTGCCAGCAGTTATGTCGGACATTCAGAGACCCAGTACTTC
CASSYVGHSETQYF
>.|.|TRBV2|TRBJ2-3
TGTGCCAGCAGTGATGAAGCCCTTAGCTCCACAGATACGCAGTATTTT
CASSDEALSSTDTQYF
>.|.|TRBV16|TRBJ1-1
TGTGCCAGCAGCCAATATGGGGGTAGGGACACTGAAGCTTTCTTT
CASSQYGGRDTEAFF
>.|.|TRBV10-1|TRBJ2-7
TGCGCCAGCAGTTCTCCCGGGACGGAGGAGCAGTACTTC
CASSSPGTEEQYF
>.|once|TRBV19|TRBJ2-6
TGTGCCAGCAACACTGACACCCAGTCAGGGGCCAACGTCCTGACTTTC
CASNTDTQSGANVLTF
>TRBD1|.|TRBV9|TRBJ2-3
TGTGCCAGCAGCCTGGGACAGGGAACAGATACGCAGTATTTT
CASSLGQGTDTQYF
>.|.|TRBV28|TRBJ2-5
TGTGCCAGCGTAAAACAGGGTCAAGAGACCCAGTACTTC
CASVKQGQETQYF
>.|.|TRBV9|TRBJ1-2
TGTGCCAGCAGCGGATCGAGGTATGGCTACACCTTC
CASSGSRYGYTF
>TRBD2|.|TRBV28|TRBJ2-5
TGTGCCAGCAGTCGGCAGAATGGGGGGGACCAAGAGACCCAGTACTTC
CASSRQNGGDQETQYF
>.|.|TRBV29-1|TRBJ1-1
TGCAGCGTTGATGCTAGAAACACTGAAGCTTTCTTT
CSVDARNTEAFF
>TRBD1|.|TRBV9|TRBJ1-2
TGTGCCAGCAGCTTGACAGGGGTTTTAATAGATGGCTACACCTTC
CASSLTGVLIDGYTF
>TRBD2|.|TRBV2|TRBJ2-5
TGTGCCAGCGGCGCTAGCGGGGCCCAAGAGACCCAGTACTTC
CASGASGAQETQYF
>TRBD1|.|TRBV5-6|TRBJ1-5
TGTGCCAGCAGCCAGCAGGGGGTTCAGCCCCAGCATTTT
CASSQQGVQPQHF
>.|.|TRBV7-8|TRBJ2-3
TGTGCCAGCAGCTTAGACCTTCGCACAGATACGCAGTATTTT
CASSLDLRTDTQYF
>TRBD1|.|TRBV18|TRBJ1-5
TGTGCCAGCTCACCATTGGGACAGGGTTCCGGTCAGCCCCAGCATTTT
CASSPLGQGSGQPQHF
>.|.|TRBV29-1|TRBJ1-2
TGCAGCGTTGAAGGGCGGATAGGAGGCTACACCTTC
CSVEGRIGGYTF
>.|.|TRBV19|TRBJ2-5
TGTGCCAGTAGTACCAGGGCAGAGACCCAGTACTTC
CASSTRAETQYF
>.|.|TRBV6-4|TRBJ2-1
TGTGCCAGCAGTACAGATATTTCCTACAATGAGCAGTTCTTC
CASSTDISYNEQFF
>TRBD2|.|TRBV2|TRBJ2-1
TGTGCCAGCAGTGAGTCTAGCGGGTTCTCCTACAATGAGCAGTTCTTC
CASSESSGFSYNEQFF
>.|.|TRBV28|TRBJ2-7
TGTGCCAGCAAGGACAAGCTCTTAGGCACCTACGAGCAGTACTTC
CASKDKLLGTYEQYF
>TRBD1|large|TRBV11-2|TRBJ2-7
TGTGCCAGCAACGAGCGGGCCGGGACAGGGCTTGTTCGGGACTTC
CASNERAGTGLVRDF
>TRBD1|.|TRBV7-9|TRBJ2-2
TGTGCCAGCAGCTCCCCAGGGGGCAGCAACACCGGGGAGCTGTTTTTT
CASSSPGGSNTGELFF
>TRBD1|.|TRBV4-1|TRBJ2-1
TGCGCCAGCAGCCAAGAAGTTCGACAGGGAATACATGAGCAGTTCTTC
CASSQEVRQGIHEQFF
>.|once|TRBV9|TRBJ2-3
TGTGCCAGCAGCGTTCGGACAGCTAGCACAGATACGCAGTATTTT
CASSVRTASTDTQYF
>TRBD2|.|TRBV5-6|TRBJ2-5
TGTGCCAGCAGCTTGGGGATTCTAGCGGGAGCGGAGACCCAGTACTTC
CASSLGILAGAETQYF
>TRBD1|.|TRBV18|TRBJ2-3
TGTGCCAGCTCACCAAAGAACAGGGGCCCAACAAGCACAGATACGCAGTATTTT
CASSPKNRGPTSTDTQYF
>.|.|TRBV6-6|TRBJ2-3
TGTGCCAGCATGGACACGGCAGATACGCAGTATTTT
CASMDTADTQYF
>.|few|TRBV5-6|TRBJ1-5
TGTGCCAGCAGCTTCAGAGGCAGGGGCGGCGATAGCAATCAGCCCCAGCATTTT
CASSFRGRGGDSNQPQHF
>.|once|TRBV7-2|TRBJ2-3
TGTGCCAGCAGCTTAGCGGACGCTCCTACGCAGTATTTT
CASSLADAPTQYF
>TRBD2|.|TRBV10-3|TRBJ2-3
TGTGCCATCAGTGGGACTAGCGGGGGAACAGATACGCAGTATTTT
CAISGTSGGTDTQYF
>.|.|TRBV7-9|TRBJ2-2
TGTGCCAGCAGCTCCCCTCCCGGGGAGCTGTTTTTT
CASSSPPGELFF
>.|once|TRBV5-6|TRBJ1-5
TGTGCCAGCAGCTTGGCTCGCGGAATTAATAGCAATCAGCCCCAGCATTTT
CASSLARGINSNQPQHF
>.|.|TRBV6-6|TRBJ1-2
TGTGCCAGCAGTTACTCAGGGGTAGGGTATGGCTACACCTTC
CASSYSGVGYGYTF
>TRBD2|.|TRBV7-3|TRBJ2-3
TGTGCCAGCAGCTTGGGACTAGCGGGAGGCACAGATACGCAGTATTTT
CASSLGLAGGTDTQYF
>TRBD1|.|TRBV7-2|TRBJ1-5
TGTGCCAGCAGCTCCGAAACACAGGGGAATCAGCCCCAGCATTTT
CASSSETQGNQPQHF